Shown below are 14 T cell receptor beta chains from a single sample sequenced in a study of cytomegalovirus exposure and HLA in healthy donors. PCR used 60 Vbeta primers and 13 Jbeta primers. Profiling relied on immunoSEQ multiplex PCR, and the TCRdb table lists in-frame clones only, not all of them. The profile shows more than 150,000 clones, 75% to 80% of them singletons. Material for sequencing was PBMCs. All receptors derive from a middle-aged man in good health and CMV-seropositive.

This clone appeared once. V and J are TRBV5-4 and TRBJ2-3, with 10 positions matching TRBD1. The CDR3 sequence is 15 residues long. V dropped 1 base and J dropped 4; count of bases not matched to a gene: 3. Germline V CDR1 and CDR2: SGHNT, YYREEE (reference sequence). The CDR3 DNA reads as TGTGCCAGCAGCTTGAGGGGACAGGGGTCAGATACGCAGTATTTT. Residues: CASSLRGQGSDTQYF.

The chain links TRBV19 to TRBJ2-7; tentatively, D is TRBD1 (6 bases). Germline V lookup: CDR1 LNHDA, CDR2 SQIVND (reference sequence). The V gene lost 1 base and the J gene lost 3 bases, with 10 bases spanning the gap. The CDR3 length is 14 residues. In DNA form, the CDR3 reads TGTGCCAGTAGTATAGTAAGGGACAACTACGAGCAGTACTTC. Translating gives CASSIVRDNYEQYF.

This clone has just one count. This chain links TRBV5-1 with TRBJ2-2; 7 nucleotides match TRBD1. There are 13 residues in the CDR3. Trimming removed 3 bases from V and 6 bases from J; junction bases left unmatched: 2. The germline V gene encodes CDR1 SGHRS and CDR2 YFSETQ. The DNA for the CDR3 is TGCGCCAGCAGCTCAGGGGGATCCGGGGAGCTGTTTTTT. It encodes CASSSGGSGELFF.

The chain joins TRBV6-1 to TRBJ1-4, with 7 bases that match TRBD1. The CDR3 has 17 amino acids. CDR1 and CDR2 (germline): MNHNS, SASEGT. The trim removed 1 base at V and 4 bases at J, leaving 9 bases unmatched. Written as DNA, the CDR3 is TGTGCCAGCAGTGAAGAGGACAGGCGTGCCCTTAATGAAAAACTGTTTTTT. This encodes CASSEEDRRALNEKLFF.

The V and J genes are TRBV5-4 and TRBJ1-4, with D perhaps TRBD1 (5 bases). Germline V gene lookup returns CDR1 SGHNT and CDR2 YYREEE (reference sequence). The CDR3 consists of 14 residues. The V gene lost 3 bases and the J gene lost 3 bases, with 9 bases spanning the gap. The CDR3 sequence is CASSWEGPNEKLFF. The CDR3 DNA is TGTGCCAGCAGCTGGGAGGGACCTAATGAAAAACTGTTTTTT.

The rearrangement links TRBV5-1 to TRBJ2-2; TRBD2 agrees at 7 bases. The CDR3 sequence is 14 residues long. With V trimmed by 3 bases and J by 5 bases, 4 bases remained unmatched. Germline V gives CDR1 SGHRS, CDR2 YFSETQ. CDR3 sequence: CASSSGLKTGELFF. The CDR3 coding sequence is TGCGCCAGCAGCTCGGGACTAAAGACCGGGGAGCTGTTTTTT.

This sequence joins TRBV4-2 and TRBJ1-2, with D perhaps matching TRBD1 (6 bases). The CDR3 loop spans 15 amino acids. Germline loops: CDR1 LGHNA, CDR2 YNFKEQ. V gave up 1 base and J gave up 3 bases, with 12 bases separating them. This CDR3 is CASSQGSAGDYGYTF. The CDR3 region has the DNA TGTGCCAGCAGCCAAGGTTCCGCAGGGGACTATGGCTACACCTTC.

This clone has a single count. The rearrangement joins TRBV4-2 to TRBJ1-4; D is unclear. Germline V gene sequence: CDR1 LGHNA, CDR2 YNFKEQ. Trimming cost V 0 bases and J 3 bases, with 14 bases left between them. The CDR3 loop spans 17 amino acids. CDR3 nucleotide sequence: TGTGCCAGCAGCCAAGATAGACCAGGTTCGTCTAATGAAAAACTGTTTTTT. Its translation is CASSQDRPGSSNEKLFF.

The gene calls are TRBV2 and TRBJ2-5, with a possible D match to TRBD2 (6 bases). Trimming stripped 3 bases from V and 3 bases from J, with 11 bases between. The CDR3 runs 14 residues. Per germline, CDR1 SNHLY and CDR2 FYNNEI. The CDR3 loop is CASSDSGGKETQYF. The CDR3 region has the DNA TGTGCCAGCAGTGACTCTGGGGGGAAAGAGACCCAGTACTTC.

The chain couples TRBV6-4 to TRBJ2-2; the match to TRBD1 covers 8 bases. Unmatched junction bases numbered 5, after V lost 5 bases and J lost 6 bases. Germline loops: CDR1 MRHNA, CDR2 SNTAGT. This CDR3 has 14 residues. The CDR3 sequence is CASSPGGRAGELFF. The CDR3 region has the DNA TGTGCCAGCAGTCCAGGGGGCAGGGCCGGGGAGCTGTTTTTT.

DNA of the CDR3: TGTGCCAGCAGCACCCAGGGTGTCACCCGGACCAAAAACATTCAGTACTTC. Translation gives CASSTQGVTRTKNIQYF. This chain links TRBV4-2 with TRBJ2-4, with D possibly TRBD1 on 5 matching bases. CDR1 LGHNA and CDR2 YNFKEQ come from the germline V gene. This CDR3 has 17 amino acids. The V and J ends lost 5 bases and 2 bases respectively, with 19 bases between them.

This clone was observed a few times. The CDR3 protein is CASSEDSGSPLHF. CDR3 in DNA: TGTGCCAGCAGCGAAGACAGTGGTTCACCCCTCCACTTT. This chain connects TRBV9 to TRBJ1-6, with D possibly TRBD1 on 5 matching bases. Trimming took off 3 bases at V and 9 bases at J, with 10 bases between the two ends. This CDR3 has 13 amino acids. Germline CDR1 is SGDLS and CDR2 is YYNGEE.

This chain links TRBV19 with TRBJ1-4, with TRBD1 matching 10 bases. The germline V gene encodes CDR1 LNHDA and CDR2 SQIVND (reference sequence). The CDR3 covers 17 residues. V was clipped by 7 bases and J by 5 bases; unmatched bases: 13. CDR3 in DNA: TGTGCCAGTACTAGCCGGGACAGGGGTCGCCAAAATGAAAAACTGTTTTTT. It codes for CASTSRDRGRQNEKLFF.

This clone was detected once. The V and J genes are TRBV7-6 and TRBJ2-1; 11 bases are shared with TRBD2. V shed 5 bases, J shed 6 bases, and the junction held 6 bases outside the gene matches. Germline V gene lookup returns CDR1 SGHVS and CDR2 FNYEAQ. CDR3 size: 15 residues. The CDR3 protein is CASSRLAGNANEQFF. The CDR3 nucleotides read TGTGCCAGCAGCAGACTAGCGGGGAATGCCAATGAGCAGTTCTTC. The complete variable domain, with remaining parts taken from reference TRBV7-6 and TRBJ2-1, reads GAGVSQSPRYKVTKRGQDVALRCDPISGHVSLYWYRQALGQGPEFLTYFNYEAQQDKSGLPNDRFSAERPEGSISTLTIQRTEQRDSAMYRCASSRLAGNANEQFFGPGTRLTVL.